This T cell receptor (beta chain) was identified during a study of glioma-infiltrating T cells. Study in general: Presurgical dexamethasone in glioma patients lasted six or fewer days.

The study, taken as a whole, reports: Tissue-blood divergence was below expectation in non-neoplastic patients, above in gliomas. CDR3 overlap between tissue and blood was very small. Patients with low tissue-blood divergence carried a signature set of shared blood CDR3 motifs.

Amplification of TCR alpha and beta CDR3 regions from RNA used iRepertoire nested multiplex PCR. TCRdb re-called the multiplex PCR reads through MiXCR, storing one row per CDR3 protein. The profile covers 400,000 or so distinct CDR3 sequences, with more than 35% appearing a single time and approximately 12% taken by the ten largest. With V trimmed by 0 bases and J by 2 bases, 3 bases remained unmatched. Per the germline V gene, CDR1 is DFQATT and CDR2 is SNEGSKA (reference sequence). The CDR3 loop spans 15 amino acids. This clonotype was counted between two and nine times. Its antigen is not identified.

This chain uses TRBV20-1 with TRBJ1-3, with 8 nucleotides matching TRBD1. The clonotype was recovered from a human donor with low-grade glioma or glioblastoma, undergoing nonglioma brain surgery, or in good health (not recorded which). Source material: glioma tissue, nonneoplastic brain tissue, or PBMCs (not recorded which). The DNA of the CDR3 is TGCAGTGCTAGAGACCGGACAGGGCCTGGAAACACCATATATTTT. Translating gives CSARDRTGPGNTIYF.